A single sample gave rise to the 25 T cell receptor beta chains below, sequenced in a study of CXCR3-negative and CXCR3-positive naive CD8 T cells. UMI-labeled 5' RACE yielded the TRB cDNA libraries. TCRdb reprocessed the 5' RACE reads and reports one entry per CDR3 protein, with no DNA. This sample's clone table lists about 28,000 distinct CDR3 sequences. Sequencing was performed on memory CD8+ T cells from blood. The receptors derive from a human donor in good health. Some clones in this sample may be carry-over from other donors' samples.

The V call is TRBV5-6, the J call TRBJ1-1. Germline loops: CDR1 SGHDT, CDR2 YYEEEE. The CDR3 contains 13 residues. The CDR3 loop reads CASNLGGNTEAFF.

The V call is TRBV6-4, the J call TRBJ2-5; TCRdb lists TRBD2, though no DNA is available to test this call. Germline-derived CDR1 and CDR2 are MRHNA and SNTAGT. The CDR3 runs 14 residues. The CDR3: CASSPGGATETQYF.

The rearrangement uses TRBV7-3 and TRBJ2-2; TCRdb's assignment of TRBD1 cannot be checked, as there is no DNA. This CDR3 comprises 14 residues. The germline V gene encodes CDR1 SGHTA and CDR2 FQGTGA. CDR3: CASSLGQGPGELFF.

This clonotype ranks as medium-sized (0.01 to 0.1%) in terms of frequency. The chain is built from TRBV29-1 and TRBJ2-7; with no DNA, the TCRdb D assignment of TRBD1 cannot be verified. CDR1 and CDR2 (germline): SQVTM, ANQGSEA. The CDR3 sequence is 14 residues long. The CDR3 protein is CSVVLTQGRDEQYF.

This chain uses TRBV29-1 with TRBJ2-1. This CDR3 has 14 amino acids. Per the germline V gene, CDR1 is SQVTM and CDR2 is ANQGSEA. CDR3 protein: CSSLEENSYNEQFF.

The V call is TRBV6-2 or TRBV6-3, the J call TRBJ2-2; the D gene TCRdb calls, TRBD2, cannot be checked with no DNA. The CDR3 loop spans 16 amino acids. CDR1 is MNHEY and CDR2 is SVGEGT in the germline V gene. This chain's CDR3 is CASSLGLAGETGELFF.

The CDR3 here is CASSQLKGASYEQYF. The chain links TRBV4-3 to TRBJ2-7; TCRdb's D call, TRBD1, is unchecked because there is no DNA. Germline assignment: CDR1 LGHNA and CDR2 YSLEER. The length of the CDR3 is 15 residues.

This chain joins TRBV7-2 and TRBJ2-1; the TCRdb call, TRBD2, lacks DNA for checking. Germline V lookup: CDR1 SGHTA, CDR2 FQGNSA. The CDR3 contains 17 residues. CDR3 amino acids: CASSLLAGGGPPSEQFF. The full variable domain, completed using reference TRBV7-2 and TRBJ2-1, is GAGVSQSPSNKVTEKGKDVELRCDPISGHTALYWYRQSLGQGLEFLIYFQGNSAPDKSGLPSDRFSAERTGGSVSTLTIQRTQQEDSAVYLCASSLLAGGGPPSEQFFGPGTRLTVL.

The chain recombines TRBV29-1 with TRBJ2-2; no DNA is available, so the TRBD1 call from TCRdb remains unchecked. CDR1 is SQVTM and CDR2 is ANQGSEA in the germline V gene. The CDR3 sequence is 15 residues long. CDR3 amino acids: CSVETGQGNTGELFF.

CDR3 residues: CAWRALGAREKLFF. The chain employs TRBV30 and TRBJ1-4. This CDR3 spans 14 amino acids. The germline V gene encodes CDR1 GTSNPN and CDR2 SVGIG (reference sequence).

The chain carries TRBV20-1 and TRBJ1-1; the TCRdb D gene call, TRBD1, has no DNA to confirm it. The CDR3 totals 14 residues. Germline V CDR1 and CDR2: DFQATT, SNEGSKA (reference sequence). The CDR3 here is CSAFPTDMNTEALF.

The chain couples TRBV7-7 to TRBJ2-1; TCRdb's D call of TRBD1 is untestable without DNA. The length of the CDR3 is 14 residues. Germline CDR1 reads SSHAT; CDR2 reads FNYEAQ (reference sequence). The CDR3 region is CASSLTQGQAKLFF.

V usage is TRBV7-2 and J usage is TRBJ1-1. This CDR3 comprises 11 residues. Germline loops: CDR1 SGHTA, CDR2 FQGNSA. Here the CDR3 reads CASSLGTEAFF. The full variable domain, in which reference TRBV7-2 and TRBJ1-1 provide the parts outside the CDR3, is GAGVSQSPSNKVTEKGKDVELRCDPISGHTALYWYRQSLGQGLEFLIYFQGNSAPDKSGLPSDRFSAERTGGSVSTLTIQRTQQEDSAVYLCASSLGTEAFFGQGTRLTVV.

V and J are TRBV29-1 and TRBJ1-2; TCRdb indicates TRBD1, and absent DNA this call remains unverified. The CDR3 runs 12 residues. Looked up from germline, CDR1 is SQVTM and CDR2 is ANQGSEA. The CDR3 sequence: CSADREDYGYTF.

The chain employs TRBV7-9 and TRBJ2-5; absent DNA, TCRdb's TRBD2 call cannot be checked. This CDR3 spans 15 amino acids. CDR1 SEHNR and CDR2 FQNEAQ come from the germline V gene (reference sequence). This CDR3 is CASSTPRGGKETQYF.

The V call is TRBV29-1, the J call TRBJ1-1. This CDR3 contains 12 residues. Germline loops: CDR1 SQVTM, CDR2 ANQGSEA. The CDR3 region is CSVAGLDTEAFF.

The chain has TRBV7-9 and TRBJ2-7. There are 14 residues in the CDR3. CDR1 and CDR2 from the germline V gene are SEHNR and FQNEAQ (reference sequence). The CDR3 loop reads CASSSIVGTYEQYF.

The V call is TRBV7-6, the J call TRBJ2-5. This CDR3 is built from 17 residues. The germline V gene encodes CDR1 SGHVS and CDR2 FNYEAQ. The CDR3 sequence is CASSLAVSPWYQETQYF. The whole variable domain, remainder taken from reference TRBV7-6 and TRBJ2-5, is GAGVSQSPRYKVTKRGQDVALRCDPISGHVSLYWYRQALGQGPEFLTYFNYEAQQDKSGLPNDRFSAERPEGSISTLTIQRTEQRDSAMYRCASSLAVSPWYQETQYFGPGTRLLVL.

The V and J genes are TRBV5-1 and TRBJ2-7; TCRdb outputs TRBD1, but without DNA this stays unchecked. Germline V gene sequence: CDR1 SGHRS, CDR2 YFSETQ. This CDR3 is 14 amino acids long. Here the CDR3 reads CASSLEGPSYEQYF.

The chain is built from TRBV20-1 and TRBJ1-1. The CDR3 runs to 14 residues. Germline CDR1 is DFQATT and CDR2 is SNEGSKA (reference sequence). The CDR3 sequence: CSARVMEWPTEAFF.

This chain joins TRBV4-2 and TRBJ2-3; TCRdb picks TRBD1, but there is no DNA to check that call. Germline V gives CDR1 LGHNA, CDR2 YNFKEQ. CDR3 length: 14 residues. The CDR3 loop reads CASSGTPTKDTQYF.

CDR3 amino acids: CASSHRENTEAFF. The chain combines TRBV6-2 or TRBV6-3 with TRBJ1-1; TCRdb returns TRBD1, unconfirmable since there is no DNA. The CDR3 is 13 amino acids. The V gene's germline CDR1 is MNHEY and CDR2 SVGEGT.

V usage is TRBV12-5 and J usage is TRBJ2-7; TCRdb's D gene call, TRBD1, goes unchecked for lack of DNA. The CDR3 runs 14 residues. Germline assignment: CDR1 LGHNT and CDR2 FRNRAP. The chain's CDR3 is CASGPGTGGYEQYF.

V is TRBV7-9 and J is TRBJ2-1; TCRdb calls TRBD2, which cannot be checked without DNA. Germline CDR1 reads SEHNR; CDR2 reads FQNEAQ (reference sequence). CDR3 length: 18 amino acids. The CDR3: CASSLPDWTSGSYNEQFF.

The genes are TRBV28 and TRBJ1-2. CDR3 length equals 15 residues. The germline CDR1 and CDR2 sequences are MDHEN and SYDVKM. The CDR3 spells CASSLSTEINYGYTF.